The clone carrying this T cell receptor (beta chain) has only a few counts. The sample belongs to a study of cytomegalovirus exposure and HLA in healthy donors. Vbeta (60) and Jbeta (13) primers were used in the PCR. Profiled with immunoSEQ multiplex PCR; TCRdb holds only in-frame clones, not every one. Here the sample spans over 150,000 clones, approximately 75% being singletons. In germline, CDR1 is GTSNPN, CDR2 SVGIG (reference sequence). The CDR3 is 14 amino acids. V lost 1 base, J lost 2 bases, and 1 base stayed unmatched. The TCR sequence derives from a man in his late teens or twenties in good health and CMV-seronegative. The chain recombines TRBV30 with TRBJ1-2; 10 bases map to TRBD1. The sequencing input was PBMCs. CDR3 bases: TGTGCCTGGAGTGGGACAGGGGGGAACTATGGCTACACCTTC. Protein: CAWSGTGGNYGYTF. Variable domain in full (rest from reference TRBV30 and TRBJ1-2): SQTIHQWPATLVQPVGSPLSLECTVEGTSNPNLYWYRQAAGRGLQLLFYSVGIGQISSEVPQNLSASRPQDRQFILSSKKLLLSDSGFYLCAWSGTGGNYGYTFGSGTRLTVV.